The entry that follows covers one TCR beta chain sequence. The target antigen is unknown. This sample stems from a study of identical twins' blood T cells. Whole-study results and caveats: Twins shared about as many clonotypes as their cloneset sizes predicted.

Authors' data handling: Clonotypes per individual ranged from about 95,000 to nearly 550,000. TCRdb re-analysed the 5' RACE reads in MiXCR, keeping a single row per CDR3 protein. The V and J calls reflect TCRdb's pipeline rather than the authors' work. The data contain a few hundred thousand distinct CDR3 sequences, about 28% of them singletons. The receptor comes from a woman between 18 and 55 years old in good health. Sequenced material: PBMCs.

The CDR3 sequence is CASSLARRDGETQYF. The CDR3 DNA reads TGTGCCAGCAGCTTAGCTCGTAGGGACGGGGAGACCCAGTACTTC. The rearrangement links TRBV7-8 to TRBJ2-5; D possibly matches TRBD1 or TRBD2 (5 bases each). Germline V gene sequence: CDR1 SGHVS, CDR2 FQNEAQ. The CDR3 covers 15 residues. The V end was cut by 0 bases, the J end by 5 bases, with 13 bases between.